The entry below gives a single T cell receptor beta chain sequence along with its context. Its binding antigen is unknown. Qualities for individual bases were not recorded, and no much larger clone is one base off. These data belong to a study of blood T cell repertoires in COVID-19 (TCRdb year 2020). For context, the study as a whole: Samples covering the acute and convalescent phases of COVID-19 were provided by collaborators in the United States, Italy and Spain. The material from the prospective study consisted of cDNA or gDNA derived from T cells, B-cell-depleted T cells, or PBMCs. Samples were obtained from the ongoing ImmuneRACE study (first 160 participants) and from 1,254 subjects provided by 6 global collaborators. A freely available public database, intended as a resource for researchers studying the immune response to SARS-CoV-2, is where the repertoires were released. Nearly every sample came with metadata listing a de-identified subject ID, COVID-19 status, age in years and sex. Deeply sampled blood TCRbeta repertoires from subjects exposed to, actively infected with, or recovered from COVID-19 were included in the dataset. Where available, HLA class I and class II types were taken from metadata supplied by the sample provider and were not determined by assay-based typing. Findings and caveats that apply to the study as a whole: The amount of clinical and demographic metadata varied by source and participant and was provided uncurated.

TCRbeta CDR3 regions were amplified from genomic DNA by means of the immunoSEQ Assay, a bias-controlled multiplex PCR. In the original analysis: The number of nucleated cells in each sample was estimated from the amplification of reference gene primers within the assay. To quantify the absolute abundance of each unique TCRbeta CDR3 rearrangement, sequence reads were collapsed and filtered. For each sample, productive Simpson clonality was calculated as the square root of Simpson's diversity index across productive rearrangements. Here the immuneACCESS table is served through TCRdb, limited to in-frame sequences with V and J called. Missing clones are a known gap in these copies; in checked studies unresolved V genes cover under half, and the rest lacks a known reason. That table furnishes V, J and clone size, whereas the DNA furnished D and trimming. This sample holds more than 200,000 clones; approximately 90% were observed only once. The ten most abundant clones make up over 4% of the sample.

Participants in the prospective study were enrolled through a virtual design, were aged roughly 18 to 95 years, and lived in roughly 25 United States geographic areas. In the prospective study, cohorts were assigned on the basis of participant-reported clinical history obtained from a screening survey and a study questionnaire. Recovered participants in ImmuneRACE Cohort 3 were defined by two consecutive negative NP/OP PCR tests, clearance by a healthcare professional, or resolution of symptoms. Each participant in the prospective study had whole blood, serum and a nasopharyngeal or oropharyngeal swab collected by mobile phlebotomists. Prospective study participants could optionally give additional blood draws and questionnaires over a roughly 2-month period. Before DNA extraction, prospective study blood samples were shipped either frozen or at room temperature. From the cysteine through the phenylalanine, the CDR3 covers 13 amino acids. The entry retains the CDR3 DNA only, 39 bases that are in frame from base 1. Cut back by 5 bases and 4 bases, the V and J ends lie 11 bases apart. The CDR1 and CDR2 encoded by the germline V gene (reference sequence) are MNHEY and SMNVEV.

The receptor was isolated from a woman between 25 and 40 years old who had recovered from COVID-19. The sequenced sample was PBMCs or T cells enriched from blood (not recorded which). The sequence joins TRBV27 to TRBJ1-2; tentative D gene TRBD1, with 5 bases matching. The sequenced DNA is TGTGCCAGCAGTAAAACAGGTCCCTATGGCTACACCTTC. Translated, it gives CASSKTGPYGYTF.